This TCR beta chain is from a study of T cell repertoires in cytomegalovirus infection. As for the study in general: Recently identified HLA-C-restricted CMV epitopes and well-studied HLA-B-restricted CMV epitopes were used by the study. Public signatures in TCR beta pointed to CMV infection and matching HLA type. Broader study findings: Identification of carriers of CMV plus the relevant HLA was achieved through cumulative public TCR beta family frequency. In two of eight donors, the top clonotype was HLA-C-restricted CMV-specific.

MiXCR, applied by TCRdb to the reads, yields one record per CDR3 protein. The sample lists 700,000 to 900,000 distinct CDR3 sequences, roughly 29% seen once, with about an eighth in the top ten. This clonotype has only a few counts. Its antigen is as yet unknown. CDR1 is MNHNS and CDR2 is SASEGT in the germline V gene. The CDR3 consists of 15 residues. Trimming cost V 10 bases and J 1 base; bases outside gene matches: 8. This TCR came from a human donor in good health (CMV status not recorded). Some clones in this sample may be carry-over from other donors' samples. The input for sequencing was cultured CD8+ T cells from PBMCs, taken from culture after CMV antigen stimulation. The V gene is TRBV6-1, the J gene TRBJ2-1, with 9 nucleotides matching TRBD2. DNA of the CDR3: TGTGCCACCTTCCCACTAGCGGGTTCCTACAATGAGCAGTTCTTC. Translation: CATFPLAGSYNEQFF.